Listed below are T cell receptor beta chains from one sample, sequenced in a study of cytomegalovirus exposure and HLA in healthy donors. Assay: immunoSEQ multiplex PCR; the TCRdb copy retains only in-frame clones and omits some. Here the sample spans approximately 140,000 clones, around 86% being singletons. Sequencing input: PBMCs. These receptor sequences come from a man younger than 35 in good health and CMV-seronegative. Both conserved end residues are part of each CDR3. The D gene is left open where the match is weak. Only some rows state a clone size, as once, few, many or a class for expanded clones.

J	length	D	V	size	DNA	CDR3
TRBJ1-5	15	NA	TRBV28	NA	TGTGCCAGCAGTTCTAGTTCAGGGGGCAATCAGCCCCAGCATTTT	CASSSSSGGNQPQHF
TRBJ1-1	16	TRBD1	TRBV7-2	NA	TGTGCCAGCAGCTTATCCGGCAGGGGGCTTAACACTGAAGCTTTCTTT	CASSLSGRGLNTEAFF
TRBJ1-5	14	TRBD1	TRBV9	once	TGTGCCAGCAGCGGCGGGACAGTCAATCAGCCCCAGCATTTT	CASSGGTVNQPQHF
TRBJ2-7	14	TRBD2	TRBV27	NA	TGTGCCAGCGGCCCGGGACTAGCGGGCGTTGAGCAGTACTTC	CASGPGLAGVEQYF
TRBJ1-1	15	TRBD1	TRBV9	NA	TGTGCCAGCAGCGCGGAACAGGGGCGGTACACTGAAGCTTTCTTT	CASSAEQGRYTEAFF
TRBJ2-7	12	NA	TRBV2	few	TGTGCCTCGCCGAATCTAGCTGGGGAGCAGTACTTC	CASPNLAGEQYF
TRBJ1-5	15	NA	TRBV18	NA	TGTGCCAGCTCACCTACGCGGGGGGGAGGTCAACCCCAGCATTTT	CASSPTRGGGQPQHF
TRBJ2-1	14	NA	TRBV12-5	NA	TGTGCTAGTGGGCGCCCCCCGGGGGGCAGTGAGCAGTTCTTC	CASGRPPGGSEQFF
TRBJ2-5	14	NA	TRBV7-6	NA	TGTGCCAGCAGCCGCCGGGAAGGCGGGGAGACCCAGTACTTC	CASSRREGGETQYF
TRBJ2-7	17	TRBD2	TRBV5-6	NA	TGTGCCAGCAGCCCGGGACTAGCGGGGGGGCCGTTAGGCGAGCAGTACTTC	CASSPGLAGGPLGEQYF
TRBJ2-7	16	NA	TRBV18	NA	TGTGCCAGCTCCATTCTTAGACAGGACATGACCTACGAGCAGTACTTC	CASSILRQDMTYEQYF
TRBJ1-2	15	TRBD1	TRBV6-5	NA	TGTGCCAGCAGTCAACTCGGACAGGGGCCTTTTGGCTACACCTTC	CASSQLGQGPFGYTF
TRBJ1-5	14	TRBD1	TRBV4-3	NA	TGCGCCAGCAGCCAATCAGGGGGAAATCAGCCCCAGCATTTT	CASSQSGGNQPQHF
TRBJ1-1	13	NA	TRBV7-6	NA	TGTGCCAGCAGCTTTCAGGGCGACACTGAAGCTTTCTTT	CASSFQGDTEAFF
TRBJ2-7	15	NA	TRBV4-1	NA	TGCGCCAGCAGCCAGGCTACAGGGAAAACTTACGAGCAGTACTTC	CASSQATGKTYEQYF
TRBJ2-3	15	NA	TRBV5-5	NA	TGTGCCAGCACCTCCCTAGGACAGCTTGCAGATACGCAGTATTTT	CASTSLGQLADTQYF
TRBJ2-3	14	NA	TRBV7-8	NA	TGTGCCAGCAGCCGAGTCTCCCGGGCAGATACGCAGTATTTT	CASSRVSRADTQYF
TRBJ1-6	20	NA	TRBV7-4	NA	TGTGCCAGCAGCTTAAGTTTGCAGGTCGCCGATCCCACCTATAATTCACCCCTCCACTTT	CASSLSLQVADPTYNSPLHF
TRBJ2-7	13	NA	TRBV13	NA	TGTGCCAGCAGCTTAGTACAGGGTTACGAGCAGTACTTC	CASSLVQGYEQYF
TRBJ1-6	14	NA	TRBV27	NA	TGTGCCAGCAGTTTCGGTCAAAAAAATTCACCCCTCCACTTT	CASSFGQKNSPLHF
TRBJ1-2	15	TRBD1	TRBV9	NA	TGTGCCAGCAGCCCCAGACAGGGGGTTAACTATGGCTACACCTTC	CASSPRQGVNYGYTF
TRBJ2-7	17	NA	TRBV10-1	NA	TGCGCCAGCAGTAAAAGGGAGGTTTCGTCTTTCCTCTACGAGCAGTACTTC	CASSKREVSSFLYEQYF
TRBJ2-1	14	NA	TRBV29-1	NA	TGCAGCACCCGGGGGACTCAAGCCTACAATGAGCAGTTCTTC	CSTRGTQAYNEQFF
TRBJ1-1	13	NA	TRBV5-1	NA	TGCGCCAGCAGCTTGGATCGGGGGACTGAAGCTTTCTTT	CASSLDRGTEAFF
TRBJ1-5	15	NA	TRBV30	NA	TGTGCCTGGAGCCTCCGGGGACTCACAAATCAGCCCCAGCATTTT	CAWSLRGLTNQPQHF
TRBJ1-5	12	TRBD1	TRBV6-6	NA	TGTGCCAGTACAGGGGACAATCAGCCCCAGCATTTT	CASTGDNQPQHF
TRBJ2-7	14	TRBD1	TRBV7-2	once	TGTGCCAGCAGCATCCGGGACAGGGGATACGAGCAGTACTTC	CASSIRDRGYEQYF
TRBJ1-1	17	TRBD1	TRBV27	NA	TGTGCCAGCAGCCCTTCGGGACAGGGGGCGAGGAACACTGAAGCTTTCTTT	CASSPSGQGARNTEAFF
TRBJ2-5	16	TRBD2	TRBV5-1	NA	TGCGCCAGCAGCCCAGGACTAGCGGGAGAAGGGGAGACCCAGTACTTC	CASSPGLAGEGETQYF